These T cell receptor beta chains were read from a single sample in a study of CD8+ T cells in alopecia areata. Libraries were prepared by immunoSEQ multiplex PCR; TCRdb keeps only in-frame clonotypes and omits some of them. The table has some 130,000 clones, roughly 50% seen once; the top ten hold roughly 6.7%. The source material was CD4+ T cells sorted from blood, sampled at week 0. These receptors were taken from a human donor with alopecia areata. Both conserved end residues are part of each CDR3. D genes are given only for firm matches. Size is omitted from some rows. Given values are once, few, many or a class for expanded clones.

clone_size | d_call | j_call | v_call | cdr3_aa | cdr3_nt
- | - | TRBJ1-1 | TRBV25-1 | CASSGYMGEAFF | TGTGCCAGCAGTGGTTATATGGGTGAAGCTTTCTTT
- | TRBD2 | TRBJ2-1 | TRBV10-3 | CAISGTSGAYNEQFF | TGTGCCATCTCCGGGACTAGCGGGGCCTACAATGAGCAGTTCTTC
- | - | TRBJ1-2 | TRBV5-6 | CASSRQAYGYTF | TGTGCCAGCAGCCGTCAGGCCTATGGCTACACCTTC
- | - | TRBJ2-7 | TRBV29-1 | CSVLPQYSYEQYF | TGCAGCGTCCTCCCCCAGTACTCCTACGAGCAGTACTTC
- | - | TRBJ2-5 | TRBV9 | CASSVPLAGQETQYF | TGTGCCAGCAGCGTTCCGTTGGCGGGGCAAGAGACCCAGTACTTC
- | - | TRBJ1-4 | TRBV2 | CASSERSGYNEKLFF | TGTGCCAGCAGTGAAAGGTCAGGCTACAATGAAAAACTGTTTTTT
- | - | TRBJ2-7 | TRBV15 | CATSRAGPGSEQYF | TGTGCCACCAGCAGAGCGGGCCCAGGTTCCGAGCAGTACTTC
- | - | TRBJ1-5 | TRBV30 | CAWSYTGNQPQHF | TGTGCCTGGAGTTACACAGGGAATCAGCCCCAGCATTTT
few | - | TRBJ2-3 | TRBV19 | CASSIAGLTDTQYF | TGTGCCAGTAGTATAGCGGGGCTCACAGATACGCAGTATTTT
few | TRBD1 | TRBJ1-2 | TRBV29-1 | CSVYRGALNYGYTF | TGCAGCGTGTACAGGGGGGCGCTTAACTATGGCTACACCTTC
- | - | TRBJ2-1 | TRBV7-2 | CASGAASYNEQFF | TGTGCCAGCGGTGCAGCCTCCTACAATGAGCAGTTCTTC
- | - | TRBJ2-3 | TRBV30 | CAWTLRKGSGDTQYF | TGTGCCTGGACCCTTCGGAAAGGGTCAGGAGATACGCAGTATTTT
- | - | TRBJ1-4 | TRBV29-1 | CSADLPGRRNLREKLFF | TGCAGCGCCGACCTACCGGGACGGAGGAACTTGAGGGAAAAACTGTTTTTT
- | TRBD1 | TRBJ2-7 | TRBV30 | CAWSLLPTGGYEQYF | TGTGCCTGGAGTCTATTACCTACAGGGGGCTACGAGCAGTACTTC
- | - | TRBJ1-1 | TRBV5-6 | CASRRWSTTATNTEAFF | TGTGCCAGCCGGAGGTGGAGTACCACTGCAACGAACACTGAAGCTTTCTTT
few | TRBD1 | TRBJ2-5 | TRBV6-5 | CASTWDRVGGETQYF | TGTGCCAGCACCTGGGACAGGGTGGGCGGCGAGACCCAGTACTTC
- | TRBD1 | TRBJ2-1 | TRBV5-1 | CASSLGQGSYNEQFF | TGCGCCAGCAGCTTGGGACAGGGATCCTACAATGAGCAGTTCTTC
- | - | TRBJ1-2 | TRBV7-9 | CASSLADAGGYTF | TGTGCCAGCAGCTTAGCCGATGCGGGGGGCTACACCTTC
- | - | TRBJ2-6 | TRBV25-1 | CASSVVSGANVLTF | TGTGCCAGCAGTGTCGTCTCTGGGGCCAACGTCCTGACTTTC
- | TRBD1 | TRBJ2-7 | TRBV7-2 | CASSWKTGNEQYF | TGTGCCAGCAGCTGGAAGACAGGGAACGAGCAGTACTTC
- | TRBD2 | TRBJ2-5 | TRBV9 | CASSVAGLAGYQETQYF | TGTGCCAGCAGCGTAGCGGGACTAGCGGGCTACCAAGAGACCCAGTACTTC
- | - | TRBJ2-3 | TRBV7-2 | CASSLGARDTQYF | TGTGCCAGCAGCTTGGGGGCTAGGGATACGCAGTATTTT
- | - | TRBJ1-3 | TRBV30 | CAQRGSSGNTIYF | TGTGCCCAAAGGGGGAGCTCTGGAAACACCATATATTTT
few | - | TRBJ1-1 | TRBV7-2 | CASSFSGTQNTEAFF | TGTGCCAGCAGTTTTTCCGGGACACAGAACACTGAAGCTTTCTTT
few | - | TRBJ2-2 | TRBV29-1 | CSGKWGADTGELFF | TGCAGCGGAAAGTGGGGGGCGGACACCGGGGAGCTGTTTTTT
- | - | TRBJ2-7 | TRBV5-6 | CASSFAGQRGAEQYF | TGTGCCAGCAGCTTTGCAGGACAGAGGGGTGCCGAGCAGTACTTC
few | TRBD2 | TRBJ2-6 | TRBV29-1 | CSAGRDMGVLTF | TGCAGCGCGGGGAGGGATATGGGCGTCCTGACTTTC
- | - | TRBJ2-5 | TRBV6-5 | CASMIGSQETQYF | TGTGCCAGCATGATCGGTTCTCAAGAGACCCAGTACTTC
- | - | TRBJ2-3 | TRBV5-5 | CASSLVSGTDTQYF | TGTGCCAGCAGCTTGGTTAGCGGCACAGATACGCAGTATTTT
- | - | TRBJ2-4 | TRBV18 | CASSPPGVAKNIQYF | TGTGCCAGCTCACCACCTGGTGTAGCCAAAAACATTCAGTACTTC
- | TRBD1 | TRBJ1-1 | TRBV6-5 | CASSSDRGNTEAFF | TGTGCCAGCAGTTCGGACAGGGGGAACACTGAAGCTTTCTTT
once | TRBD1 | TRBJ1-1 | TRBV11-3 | CASSGQGGGQNTEAFF | TGTGCCAGCAGCGGACAGGGGGGAGGACAGAACACTGAAGCTTTCTTT
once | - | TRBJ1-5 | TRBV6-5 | CASSQGSNQPQHF | TGTGCCAGCAGTCAGGGGAGCAATCAGCCCCAGCATTTT
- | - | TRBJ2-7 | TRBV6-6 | CASRENSYEQYF | TGTGCCAGCAGGGAAAACAGCTACGAGCAGTACTTC
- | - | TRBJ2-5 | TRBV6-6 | CASSYSRGALETQYF | TGTGCCAGCAGTTACTCTAGGGGGGCATTGGAGACCCAGTACTTC
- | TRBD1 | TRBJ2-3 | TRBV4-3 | CASSPGQGVSDTQYF | TGCGCCAGCAGCCCGGGACAGGGGGTGTCAGATACGCAGTATTTT
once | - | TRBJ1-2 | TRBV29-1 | CSVGGDFYGYTF | TGCAGCGTTGGGGGGGACTTCTATGGCTACACCTTC
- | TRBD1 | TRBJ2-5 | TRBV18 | CASSPSSGGETQYF | TGTGCCAGCTCACCATCCTCAGGGGGAGAGACCCAGTACTTC
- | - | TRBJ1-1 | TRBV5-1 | CASSLAIGTLNTEAFF | TGCGCCAGCAGCTTGGCCATCGGGACACTTAACACTGAAGCTTTCTTT
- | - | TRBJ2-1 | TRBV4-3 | CASSQGYNEQFF | TGCGCCAGCAGCCAGGGCTACAATGAGCAGTTCTTC
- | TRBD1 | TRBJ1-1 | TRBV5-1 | CASSTGTVNTEAFF | TGCGCCAGCAGCACCGGGACAGTGAACACTGAAGCTTTCTTT
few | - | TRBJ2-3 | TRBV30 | CAWTSTDTQYF | TGTGCCTGGACTAGCACAGATACGCAGTATTTT